This T cell receptor beta chain is from a study of T cells expressing NK-cell markers (dated by TCRdb to about 2020). Context from the whole study: In sorted CD3+CD56+NKG2C+, CD3+CD56+NKG2C- and CD3+CD56-NKG2C+ T-cell subsets from about eight donors, TCR beta-chain repertoires were profiled. Among the eight sequenced donors, only one was HCMV-seronegative, while the other seven were HCMV-seropositive. All eight donors whose samples were sequenced were randomly selected healthy volunteers, three of them men and five women. Illumina HiSeq 2000/2500, MiSeq or NextSeq was used to sequence libraries as 2 x 150 bp reads. Study-wide findings and limitations: For six donors, the dominant CD3+CD56+NKG2C+ clonotypes were among the top 10 CD8+ clonotypes and accounted for roughly 1.0-7.5% of CD8+ T cells. It remained unclear whether the expanded NKG2C-expressing T cell clones were specific for HCMV antigens. Those dominant clonotypes were again the most abundant among CD3+CD56-NKG2C+ cells in a few donors, at about 25-60.1%.

Measured from the cysteine to the phenylalanine, the CDR3 is 18 residues long. The protein alone is recorded here. Looking up the germline V gene yields CDR1 SGDLS and CDR2 YYNGEE. HCMV-specific IgG was detected in serum with a commercial ELISA kit to determine HCMV serostatus. Peripheral blood mononuclear cells were isolated from blood by Ficoll density gradient centrifugation. To note about this clonotype: Its antigen has not been determined.

The sequencer was an Illumina HiSeq 2000. TCR beta cDNA libraries were made by 5'RACE template switching that added a universal primer site and unique molecular identifiers. Synthesis of cDNA was primed from the TCR beta constant segment and was followed by two consecutive PCR amplification steps. The study's processing was this. MIGEC handled demultiplexing of the reads and grouping by UMI, while MiTCR was used to assemble and quantify clonotypes. Only TCR cDNA sequences supported by at least two reads were kept to exclude erroneous sequences. The tcR package was used for downstream repertoire analysis, with clonotypes matched between fractions based on CDR3 nucleotide sequence plus V segment. VDJmatch was used to annotate antigen specificity against VDJdb, with one amino acid substitution in CDR3 allowed. The reads, reprocessed by TCRdb, yield one row per CDR3 protein sequence and no DNA. The V and J calls and clone size come from TCRdb's table, not from the authors' own analysis. The sample has about 410,000 distinct CDR3 sequences on record. The ten most abundant clones make up roughly 10% of the sample.

The TCR sequence derives from a woman between 45 and 65 years old in good health. Donor details come from another sample of the same person, matched by shared clones. The source material was blood T cells: a sorted CD56 or NKG2C T cell subset, CD4+ or CD8+ T cells, or bulk PBMC T cells (not recorded which). The rearranged segments are TRBV9 and TRBJ2-1. The CDR3 has the sequence CASSVATSGGATYNEQFF. The entire variable domain, with the stretches around the CDR3 drawn from the reference TRBV9 and TRBJ2-1 proteins, is DSGVTQTPKHLITATGQRVTLRCSPRSGDLSVYWYQQSLDQGLQFLIQYYNGEERAKGNILERFSAQQFPDLHSELNLSSLELGDSALYFCASSVATSGGATYNEQFFGPGTRLTVL.